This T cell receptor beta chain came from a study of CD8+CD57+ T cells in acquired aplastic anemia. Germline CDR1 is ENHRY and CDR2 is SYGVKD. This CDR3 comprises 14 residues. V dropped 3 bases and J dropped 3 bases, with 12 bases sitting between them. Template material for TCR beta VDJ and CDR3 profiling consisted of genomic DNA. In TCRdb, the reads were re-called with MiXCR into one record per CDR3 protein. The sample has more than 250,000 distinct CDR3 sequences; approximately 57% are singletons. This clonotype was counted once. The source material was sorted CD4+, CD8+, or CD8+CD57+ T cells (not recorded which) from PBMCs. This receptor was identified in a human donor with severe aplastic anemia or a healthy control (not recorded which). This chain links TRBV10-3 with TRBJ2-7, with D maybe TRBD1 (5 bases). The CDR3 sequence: CAISDWGSFYEQYF. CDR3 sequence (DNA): TGTGCCATCAGTGATTGGGGCTCCTTCTACGAGCAGTACTTC.